A selection of T cell receptor beta chains follows, all from one sample in a study of spatial heterogeneity in lung cancer. TCRdb redid the calling of the 5' RACE reads with MiXCR, one entry per CDR3 protein. The table has approximately 1,900 distinct CDR3 sequences, around a sixth seen once. This specimen consisted of lung tumor tissue, obtained at surgery. Receptors were obtained from a male donor with early-stage non-small cell lung cancer. Both conserved end residues are trimmed from each CDR3.

v_gene	j_gene	CDR3aa
TRBV11-3	TRBJ2-3	ASSLGNGNTQY
TRBV12-3/TRBV12-4	TRBJ2-2	ASSLDWFGGDTGELF
TRBV24-1	TRBJ2-1	ATADSYNEQF
TRBV5-1	TRBJ1-4	ASSSGQGAEKLF
TRBV19	TRBJ2-3	ASSIGINSLPDTQY
TRBV23-1	TRBJ2-5	ASSARNLTGETQY
TRBV12-3/TRBV12-4	TRBJ2-7	ASSGSSSYEQY
TRBV7-2	TRBJ2-7	ASSLTSGTNEQY
TRBV15	TRBJ2-7	ATSRERGAPYEQY
TRBV29-1	TRBJ1-1	TEGKGSEAF
TRBV7-9	TRBJ1-4	ASSLQATNEKLF
TRBV14	TRBJ1-2	ASSRWDLYGYT
TRBV12-3/TRBV12-4	TRBJ2-1	ASSGLAGYEQF
TRBV19	TRBJ2-7	ASSKTGDGSYEQY
TRBV6-1	TRBJ2-7	ASSTTSGDYEQY
TRBV7-6	TRBJ2-7	ASSLGGGSDEQY
TRBV28	TRBJ1-1	ASSLMAEAF
TRBV7-2	TRBJ2-7	ASSPHWHEQY
TRBV4-2	TRBJ2-1	ASSQDFGRTREQF
TRBV30	TRBJ1-5	AWSARDQPPQH
TRBV30	TRBJ2-4	AWSVHRVSQNIQY
TRBV7-3	TRBJ1-2	ASSDKGQAYGYT
TRBV7-2	TRBJ2-3	ASTTKGPSGDTDTQY
TRBV4-3	TRBJ2-1	ASSQGRIAGGYNEQF
TRBV5-4	TRBJ2-5	ASSLDGRGGETQY
TRBV14	TRBJ2-1	ASSQGLAGGYNEQF
TRBV11-2	TRBJ2-7	ASSLGSAIGY
TRBV18	TRBJ1-2	ASSPLPTQGDSAYGYT
TRBV6-2/TRBV6-3	TRBJ2-5	ASSYSAGKETQY
TRBV6-5	TRBJ2-1	ASSYSFWGWNEQF
TRBV27	TRBJ2-5	ASSSGPAYQETQY
TRBV19	TRBJ1-5	ARGGTYSNQPQH
TRBV6-2/TRBV6-3	TRBJ2-5	ASSYSGTGVETQY
TRBV11-2	TRBJ1-1	ASSPRHLAETEAF
TRBV6-5	TRBJ2-7	ASSYSKGSEQY
TRBV7-2	TRBJ2-3	ASSLKRGGDTQY
TRBV6-6	TRBJ1-2	ASSLNRASGYT
TRBV7-9	TRBJ2-3	ASSPDLPTDTQY
TRBV7-8	TRBJ2-7	ASVGRGNYEQY
TRBV6-6	TRBJ2-1	ASSYQSSGGNEQF
TRBV5-1	TRBJ2-5	ASSPKSGRAAETQY
TRBV19	TRBJ1-1	ASSRTRNTEAF
TRBV7-6	TRBJ2-2	ASSSYGHTGELF
TRBV5-4	TRBJ2-5	ASSLGPSGKETQY
TRBV28	TRBJ2-3	ASIRAGRTDTQY
TRBV24-1	TRBJ2-1	ATSDRAGGLLNEQF
TRBV5-4	TRBJ2-7	ASSRSDIGRSYEQY
TRBV7-2	TRBJ2-4	ASSLGPGGEGIQY
TRBV6-5	TRBJ2-1	ASSYSGWHNEQF
TRBV5-1	TRBJ1-6	ASSRRQGGDSPLH
TRBV7-2	TRBJ2-5	ASSQGGQGKTQY
TRBV29-1	TRBJ1-1	SASPGTGYEAF
TRBV12-3/TRBV12-4	TRBJ1-5	ASSLAGGRGQPQH
TRBV20-1	TRBJ2-5	SASTRTGAQETQY
TRBV7-9	TRBJ2-5	ASSLGPPGLAPKETQY
TRBV5-6	TRBJ2-3	ASSLVGADTQY
TRBV6-5	TRBJ2-2	ASRRGAGELF
TRBV19	TRBJ2-2	ASNLREAGTGELF
TRBV19	TRBJ2-1	ASTPFSGSFNEQF